This TCR beta chain was recorded in a study of Graves' ophthalmopathy and Graves' hyperthyroidism. Study results and limitations: Discriminating ophthalmopathy from stable hyperthyroidism, a 13-signature model attained a sensitivity of 87.88% and a specificity of around 83%. Most thyroid clonotypes expanded beyond 0.001 frequency were also found in blood.

This clonotype occurred many times. Its antigen is unidentified. CDR3 regions of TCR beta were amplified from RNA transcripts. Amplification began with first-round RT-PCR using HTBI primers, then second-round multiplex PCR was performed. Via MiXCR, TCRdb re-called the multiplex PCR reads, giving one row per CDR3 protein. The data hold 500,000 to 700,000 distinct CDR3 sequences, with about 24% observed a single time. PBMCs were density-gradient isolated from 10 ml fresh blood. Germline CDR1 and CDR2: DFQATT and SNEGSKA (reference sequence). The CDR3 has 14 amino acids. V lost 1 base, J lost 9 bases, and 13 bases lay in between.

Input material: peripheral blood. This rearrangement joins TRBV20-1 to TRBJ1-6, with D uncertain. This TCR derives from a woman under 30 with stable Graves' hyperthyroidism. Some clones in this sample may be carry-over from other donors' samples. The CDR3 DNA reads as TGCAGTGCTAGAGCGAACTTCGAAGGTTCACCCCTCCACTTT. The encoded protein is CSARANFEGSPLHF.